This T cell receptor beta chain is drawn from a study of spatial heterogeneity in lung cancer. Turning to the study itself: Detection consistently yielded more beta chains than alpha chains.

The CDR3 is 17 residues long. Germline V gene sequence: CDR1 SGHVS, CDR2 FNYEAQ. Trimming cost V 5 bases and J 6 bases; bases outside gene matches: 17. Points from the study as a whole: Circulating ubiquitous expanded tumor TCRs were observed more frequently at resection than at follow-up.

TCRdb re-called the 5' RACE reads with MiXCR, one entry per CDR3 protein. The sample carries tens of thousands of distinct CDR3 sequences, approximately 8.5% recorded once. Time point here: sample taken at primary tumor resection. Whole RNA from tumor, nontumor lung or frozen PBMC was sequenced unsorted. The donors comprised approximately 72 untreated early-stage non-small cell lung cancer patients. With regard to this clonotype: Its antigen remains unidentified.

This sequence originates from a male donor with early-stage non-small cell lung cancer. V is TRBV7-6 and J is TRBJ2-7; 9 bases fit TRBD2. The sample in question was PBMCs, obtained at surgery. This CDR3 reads CASSQGTVGLAGREQYF. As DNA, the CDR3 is TGTGCCAGCAGCCAGGGGACGGTGGGGCTAGCGGGACGCGAGCAGTACTTC.